Listed here are 20 T cell receptor beta chains from one sample, sequenced in a study of T cell responses to AZD1222 COVID-19 vaccine (dated by TCRdb to the early 2020s). The meaning of the sample's time point label: baseline before first vaccination. Receptor amplification or capture employed the immunoSEQ multiplex PCR assay. TCRdb took over this immuneACCESS table, retaining in-frame rearrangements with V and J assigned. Such tables are incomplete; in checked studies, under half of the missing clones stem from an unresolved V gene, and the remainder is unexplained. The sample data list fewer than 200,000 clones, and around 88% of these were observed just once. Approximately 0.5% of the sample goes to the ten largest clones. The sequences come from peripheral blood, collected on day 0 of AZD1222 vaccination. The receptors were gathered from an adult in good health.

Points on this clone: Additional DNA sequences in this sample encode the identical CDR3. This rearrangement joins TRBV3-1 (or the pseudogene TRBV3-2) to TRBJ1-5; perhaps TRBD1 as D (5 bases). The CDR3 is 15 residues long. Trimming left V 0 bases short and J 6 bases short, with 12 bases between. Germline-derived CDR1 and CDR2 are LGHDT and YNNKEL (reference sequence). The CDR3 here is CASSQDSRGGQPQHF. Written as DNA, the CDR3 is TGTGCCAGCAGCCAAGATTCGAGGGGCGGTCAGCCCCAGCATTTT.

This sequence joins TRBV5-1 and TRBJ2-3, with 8 bases that match TRBD1. V shed 7 bases, J shed 5 bases, and the junction held 12 bases outside the gene matches. The CDR3 length is 15 residues. Germline CDR1 reads SGHRS; CDR2 reads YFSETQ. The CDR3 protein is CASFPGTGGGDTQYF. Written as DNA, the CDR3 is TGCGCCAGCTTCCCCGGGACAGGAGGGGGAGATACGCAGTATTTT. The whole variable domain, remainder taken from reference TRBV5-1 and TRBJ2-3, is KAGVTQTPRYLIKTRGQQVTLSCSPISGHRSVSWYQQTPGQGLQFLFEYFSETQRNKGNFPGRFSGRQFSNSRSEMNVSTLELGDSALYLCASFPGTGGGDTQYFGPGTRLTVL.

This rearrangement joins TRBV21-1 to TRBJ2-5; the table's D call of TRBD2 was not tested on the DNA. TRBV21-1 is annotated as a pseudogene. The CDR3 length is 16 residues. CDR3 nucleotides: TGTGCCAGCAGCTTGAGAAAACGGGGGGGCCGAGAGACCCAGTACTTC. Its translation: CASSLRKRGGRETQYF.

This clone was picked up one time. The rearrangement uses TRBV5-1 and TRBJ1-2; tentative D call: TRBD1 (5 bases). This CDR3 region has 15 residues. V dropped 4 bases and J dropped 3 bases, with 16 bases sitting between them. Per the germline V gene, CDR1 is SGHRS and CDR2 is YFSETQ. The CDR3 loop reads CASSIPGTVDYGYTF. The CDR3 DNA reads TGCGCCAGCAGCATTCCCGGGACGGTCGACTATGGCTACACCTTC.

A note on this clone: An end of the junction does not agree with germline; a read error may underlie this. This rearrangement joins TRBV7-7 to TRBJ2-1; 10 nucleotides agree with TRBD1. Germline values: CDR1 SSHAT, CDR2 FNYEAQ (reference sequence). There are 15 residues in the CDR3. The chain's CDR3 is CASSQLDRGSNEQFF. CDR3 coding DNA: TGTGCTAGCAGCCAATTGGACAGGGGGAGCAATGAGCAGTTCTTC.

The gene calls are TRBV11-2 and TRBJ2-7; TRBD2 agrees at 9 bases. Germline assignment: CDR1 SGHAT and CDR2 FQNNGV. Unmatched junction bases numbered 8, after V lost 6 bases and J lost 2 bases. CDR3 length equals 15 residues. DNA of the CDR3: TGTGCCAGCAGGTTTGGACTAGCGAAGCCCTACGAGCAGTACTTC. Amino acids: CASRFGLAKPYEQYF.

The V and J genes are TRBV3-1 (or the pseudogene TRBV3-2) and TRBJ1-1, with D unresolved. The V end was cut by 1 base, the J end by 4 bases, with 10 bases between. Germline loops: CDR1 LGHDT, CDR2 YNNKEL (reference sequence). The CDR3 is 14 amino acids. The CDR3 is CASSQASGSTEAFF. The CDR3, as DNA: TGTGCCAGCAGCCAAGCGTCCGGGAGCACTGAAGCTTTCTTT.

The chain joins TRBV30 to TRBJ2-1, with D unresolved. Germline V gene sequence: CDR1 GTSNPN, CDR2 SVGIG (reference sequence). Deletions cut 1 base from V and 4 bases from J, with 5 bases between. The CDR3 loop spans 12 amino acids. Written as DNA, the CDR3 is TGTGCCTGGAGTGCGGGTTACAATGAGCAGTTCTTC. Residues: CAWSAGYNEQFF.

In its sample, this clone was seen a few times. Other nucleotide sequences from this sample produce the same CDR3. CDR3 sequence: CASSLRGGGYTF. For the CDR3, the DNA is TGTGCCAGCAGTTTAAGGGGCGGTGGCTACACCTTC. The chain combines TRBV28 with TRBJ1-2, with D tentatively TRBD1 (5 bases). With 2 bases removed from V and 7 bases from J, the gap between germline ends came to 8 bases. The CDR3 contains 12 residues. The germline V gene encodes CDR1 MDHEN and CDR2 SYDVKM.

The genes are TRBV7-8 and TRBJ1-5; maybe TRBD1 (5 bases). With 5 bases removed from V and 0 bases from J, the gap between germline ends came to 17 bases. The CDR3 covers 17 residues. Germline lookup yields CDR1 SGHVS and CDR2 FQNEAQ. As DNA, the CDR3 is TGTGCCAGCAGCCCCGGGACCCCCCAGAATAGCAATCAGCCCCAGCATTTT. It encodes CASSPGTPQNSNQPQHF.

J is TRBJ2-7 and V is TRBV6-5; 11 bases line up with TRBD2. Looked up from germline, CDR1 is MNHEY and CDR2 is SVGAGI. Trimming took 2 bases from V and 3 from J; bases not matched to a gene: 3. There are 15 residues in the CDR3. The CDR3 sequence is CASSYTGTSGYEQYF. The CDR3 DNA follows: TGTGCCAGCAGTTACACCGGGACTAGCGGCTACGAGCAGTACTTC.

V gene TRBV6-5 combines with J gene TRBJ2-3, with 15 bases that match TRBD2. Germline V gives CDR1 MNHEY, CDR2 SVGAGI. The CDR3 is made up of 15 amino acids. V lost 6 bases and J lost 4; bases outside the gene matches: 2. CDR3 region: CASSGLAGGPDTQYF. CDR3 DNA sequence: TGTGCCAGCAGCGGACTAGCGGGGGGGCCAGATACGCAGTATTTT.

The chain recombines TRBV14 with TRBJ1-2, with 10 nucleotides matching TRBD1. The trim removed 6 bases at V and 7 bases at J, leaving 5 bases unmatched. CDR3 length equals 13 residues. Germline CDR1 is SGHDN and CDR2 is FVKESK. In DNA, the CDR3 is TGTGCCAGCAGTCGACAGGGGGCGAGTGGCTACACCTTC. This gives the protein CASSRQGASGYTF. The full variable domain, with the rest looked up from reference TRBV14 and TRBJ1-2, is EAGVTQFPSHSVIEKGQTVTLRCDPISGHDNLYWYRRVMGKEIKFLLHFVKESKQDESGMPNNRFLAERTGGTYSTLKVQPAELEDSGVYFCASSRQGASGYTFGSGTRLTVV.

The chain is built from TRBV10-3 and TRBJ1-6; 8 bases agree with TRBD1. Germline lookup yields CDR1 ENHRY and CDR2 SYGVKD. The CDR3 length is 16 residues. The J segment lost 3 bases and the V segment lost 5 bases, leaving 6 bases of the junction unmatched. The CDR3: CAISPGTGNYNSPLHF. CDR3 sequence (DNA): TGTGCCATCAGTCCCGGGACAGGAAACTATAATTCACCCCTCCACTTT.

The J gene is TRBJ2-1, the V gene TRBV5-4; D call uncertain. This CDR3 has 13 residues. The germline CDR1 and CDR2 sequences are SGHNT and YYREEE (reference sequence). Deletions cut 4 bases from V and 9 bases from J, with 14 bases between. The CDR3 protein is CASSPSTSLEQFF. CDR3 in DNA: TGTGCCAGCAGCCCCTCGACATCACTTGAGCAGTTCTTC.

This clone occurred a few times. The rearrangement uses TRBV10-3 and TRBJ2-5, with 10 bases lining up with TRBD2. The CDR3 consists of 14 residues. CDR1 and CDR2 from the germline V gene are ENHRY and SYGVKD. V lost 6 bases and J lost 4; bases outside the gene matches: 5. The chain's CDR3 is CAISPSGSLETQYF. Written as DNA, the CDR3 is TGTGCCATCAGCCCTAGCGGGAGCCTAGAGACCCAGTACTTC.

The chain recombines TRBV12-3 or TRBV12-4 with TRBJ2-5; no firm D call. The ends were cut back, 8 bases at V and 5 bases at J, with 15 bases in the middle. The CDR3 sequence is 13 residues long. CDR3 DNA sequence: TGTGCCAGCGGAACCGACTGGCGGGAGACCCAGTACTTC. It specifies CASGTDWRETQYF.

The CDR3 loop is CASSPPDGHSYEQYF. As DNA, the CDR3 is TGTGCCAGCTCACCACCGGACGGGCACTCCTACGAGCAGTACTTC. V is TRBV18 and J is TRBJ2-7; no reliable D call. The CDR3 extends over 15 amino acids. The V gene's germline CDR1 is KGHSH and CDR2 LQKENI. V lost 0 bases to trimming and J lost 0 bases, with 9 bases between them.

The rearrangement uses TRBV6-6 and TRBJ2-3; 7 bases map to TRBD2. The V segment lost 7 bases and the J segment 4 bases; nucleotides outside the gene matches: 8. The CDR3 extends over 14 amino acids. Germline lookup yields CDR1 MNHNY and CDR2 SVGAGI (reference sequence). CDR3 coding DNA: TGTGCCAGCACCGACGCGGGAGCCGCAGATACGCAGTATTTT. Translating it yields CASTDAGAADTQYF.

The chain combines TRBV6-2 or TRBV6-3 with TRBJ1-2; D gene uncertain. Trimming removed 6 bases at V and 5 bases at J, with 25 bases between. The germline V gene has CDR1 MNHEY and CDR2 SVGEGT. CDR3 length equals 17 residues. The CDR3 DNA reads as TGTGCCAGCAGCCGACCGCGGATGCGCCAGATTTCTTATGGCTACACCTTC. Amino acids: CASSRPRMRQISYGYTF.